Here is one TCR beta chain with its context. What it binds is unknown. When sampled, the donors appeared nominally healthy, though they likely had unrecorded immune exposures. This sample is part of a study of cytomegalovirus exposure and HLA in healthy donors. With 5 bases clipped from V and 5 bases from J, the junction kept 11 bases outside the gene matches. CDR3 length: 16 amino acids. The germline V gene has CDR1 SEHNR and CDR2 FQNEAQ (reference sequence). Overall study findings and caveats: More clonal expansion characterized HLA-associated TCR beta chains than equally common others in a later analysis. Researchers reported in a later analysis that common viral pathogens appeared linked to several top clusters.

Primers included in the PCR were 60 Vbeta and 13 Jbeta primers. Only in-frame clones appear in the TCRdb table, and some are missing; sequencing was by immunoSEQ multiplex PCR. This sample has 90,000 to 110,000 clones, with roughly 79% found just once. This chain connects TRBV7-9 to TRBJ1-5; 8 nucleotides match TRBD1. The source of this sequence is a woman in her twenties or thirties in good health and CMV-seronegative. Sequenced input: PBMCs. CDR3 residues: CASSPGPRGPYQPQHF. In DNA, the CDR3 is TGTGCCAGCAGCCCAGGGCCCAGGGGGCCCTATCAGCCCCAGCATTTT.